Listed here is a single TCR beta chain. What this receptor recognizes is not known. Base qualities are missing; no much larger clone stands one base away. This specimen belongs to a study of beta chain features in type 1 diabetes (dated by TCRdb to the late 2010s). Broadly, across the study: Mean age, gender distribution, total cell number and subset yield did not differ between patients and healthy donors. A total of roughly 99,000,000 sorted cells were examined across all samples, and the number of cells per subset was strongly correlated with RNA yield. The study compared the TCRB repertoires of sorted circulating CD4+ T cell subsets in recently diagnosed type 1 diabetes patients with those in matched healthy donors. Regulatory and stem cell-like memory subsets were isolated from only 8 patients and about eight healthy donors, whereas naive and central memory subsets came from all 28 donors. Study-level results and caveats: Patients with type 1 diabetes made fewer insertions and deleted more nucleotides at VDJ recombination sites, implying thymic rearrangement abnormalities. Because the HLA sub-analyses included only small numbers of individuals, any influence of HLA type on TCRB rearrangement was left unresolved. PCR might favor shorter templates, but patient and control samples were amplified and corrected together, so any skew would affect both groups equally. A moderate but significant shortening of TCRB CDR3 length was observed in type 1 diabetes patients in all four CD4+ subsets. Because cDNA was sequenced instead of genomic DNA, activated cells with high expression could be over-represented, although the groups did not differ in activation or CD3 levels. Naive, central memory and regulatory TCRB repertoires appeared to be more alike among patients than among healthy donors.

The High Capacity cDNA Reverse Transcription Kit was used to reverse transcribe all of the isolated RNA, meaning that expressed TCRB transcripts were what got sequenced. Naive, central memory and regulatory T cell samples underwent deep immunoSEQ sequencing, averaging around 4 million total reads per sample. Sorted cells were lysed in RLT buffer and RNA was extracted with DNase-treated RNeasy Micro or Mini kits, depending on cell number. To prevent cross-contamination, each cell subset was processed individually, whereas patient and healthy donor samples were processed jointly. Using the immunoSEQ multiplex PCR, TCRB sequences were amplified from cDNA into 87-bp fragments spanning the CDR3 region. Sequencing of the amplicons was done on the Illumina HiSeq platform. In the authors' own workflow: Synthetic template baselines were used to correct PCR bias computationally, reads within Hamming distance 2 were collapsed, and singletons that could not be merged were discarded. Reads were aligned against IMGT so that V, D and J genes, CDR3 length and insertions or deletions at six rearrangement sites could be assigned. Within each subset, clonotype counts were normalized to sorted cell number, after which true diversity and Gini coefficients were computed with the tcR R package. The overlap coefficient, calculated on TCRB nucleotide sequences, was used to measure repertoire sharing. Out-of-frame TCRB sequences from naive cells were analyzed as a proxy for the pre-selection repertoire. TCRdb took over this immuneACCESS table, retaining in-frame rearrangements with V and J assigned. Such tables are incomplete; in checked studies, under half of the missing clones stem from an unresolved V gene, and the remainder is unexplained. The V and J calls and clone size come from that table; D and trimming were worked out from the DNA. The sample table lists 900,000 or so clones, roughly a sixth of them with a count of one. Together, the top ten hold about 0.02% of the sample.

From each donor, a single peripheral blood sample of roughly 0.11 L on average was drawn into heparinised tubes. Naive, central memory, regulatory and stem cell-like memory CD4+ T cells were sorted on a BD FACSAria II using a panel including CD45RO, CCR7, CD25, CD127, CD95 and CD27. Every sorted population had a purity above 95%. Right away, PBMCs were isolated by Lymphoprep density gradient centrifugation and were stained directly, with no culture step. So that batch effects would be minimized, each experiment stained and sorted samples in pairs, pairing one healthy donor with one patient. Looking up the germline V gene (reference sequence) yields CDR1 LNHDA and CDR2 SQIVND. The CDR3 starts with the cysteine, ends with the phenylalanine, and has 13 residues. Only the CDR3 region is kept as DNA, spanning 39 bases read in frame from base 1. V loses 1 base of germline sequence and J loses 7 bases, and the interval between the two ends is 8 bases.

Sequencing was performed on naive CD4+ T cells from blood. The sample's cell subset or site label, decoded: true naive CD4+ T cells. The sequence is built from TRBV19 and TRBJ2-1, with the identity of the D gene unclear. This receptor was taken from a woman aged 18-30 years in good health. The CDR3: CASSIVGRNEQFF. In nucleotides, the sequence is TGTGCCAGTAGTATAGTCGGTCGGAATGAGCAGTTCTTC.